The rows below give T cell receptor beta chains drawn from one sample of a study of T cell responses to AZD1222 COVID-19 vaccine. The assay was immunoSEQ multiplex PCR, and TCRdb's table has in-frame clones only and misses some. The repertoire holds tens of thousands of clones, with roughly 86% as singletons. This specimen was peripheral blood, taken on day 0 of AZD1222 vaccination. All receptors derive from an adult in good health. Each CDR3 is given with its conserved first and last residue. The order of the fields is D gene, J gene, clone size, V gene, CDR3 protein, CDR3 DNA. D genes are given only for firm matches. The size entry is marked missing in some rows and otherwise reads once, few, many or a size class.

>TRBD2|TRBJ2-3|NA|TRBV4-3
CASSQSGSTDTQYF
TGCGCCAGCAGCCAAAGCGGGAGTACAGATACGCAGTATTTT
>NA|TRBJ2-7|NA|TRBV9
CASTRSQDSYEQYF
TGTGCCAGCACCCGTAGTCAGGACTCCTACGAGCAGTACTTC
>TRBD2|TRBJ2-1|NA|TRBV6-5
CASTTLAQYNEQFF
TGTGCCAGCACTACACTAGCGCAATACAATGAGCAGTTCTTC
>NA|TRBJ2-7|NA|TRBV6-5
CASSSLRGHYEQYF
TGTGCCAGCAGCTCCCTGAGGGGACACTACGAGCAGTACTTC
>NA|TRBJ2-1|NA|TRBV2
CASWGGGNEQFF
TGTGCCAGTTGGGGGGGCGGCAATGAGCAGTTCTTC
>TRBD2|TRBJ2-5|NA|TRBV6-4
CASSDSRLAGGPGETQYF
TGTGCCAGCAGTGACTCCCGACTAGCGGGAGGGCCTGGGGAGACCCAGTACTTC
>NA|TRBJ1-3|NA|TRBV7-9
CASSLPPGRPSGNTIYF
TGTGCCAGCAGCTTACCCCCCGGACGGCCCTCTGGAAACACCATATATTTT
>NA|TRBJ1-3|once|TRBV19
CASSEGISGNTIYF
TGTGCCAGTAGTGAGGGGATCTCTGGAAACACCATATATTTT
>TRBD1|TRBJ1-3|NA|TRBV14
CASSARDRGGNTIYF
TGTGCCAGCAGCGCCCGGGACAGGGGGGGAAACACCATATATTTT
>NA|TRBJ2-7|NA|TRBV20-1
CSASPLRSAIYEQYF
TGCAGTGCTAGTCCTTTACGATCAGCCATTTACGAGCAGTACTTC
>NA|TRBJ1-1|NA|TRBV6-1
CASSVSETEAFF
TGTGCCAGCAGTGTAAGCGAAACTGAAGCTTTCTTT
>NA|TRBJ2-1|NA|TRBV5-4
CASSLTGFEQFF
TGTGCCAGCAGCTTAACCGGGTTTGAGCAGTTCTTC
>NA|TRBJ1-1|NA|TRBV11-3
CASSLEADTEAFF
TGTGCCAGCAGCTTAGAAGCCGACACTGAAGCTTTCTTT
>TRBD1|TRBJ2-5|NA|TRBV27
CASSFAGQGGETQYF
TGTGCCAGCAGTTTTGCGGGACAGGGAGGTGAGACCCAGTACTTC
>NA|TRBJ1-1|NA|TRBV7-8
CASSLEAGYTEAFF
TGTGCCAGCAGCCTGGAGGCCGGGTACACTGAAGCTTTCTTT
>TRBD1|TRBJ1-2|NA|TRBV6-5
CASRRTQGNNYGYTF
TGTGCCAGCAGGAGAACACAGGGGAACAACTATGGCTACACCTTC
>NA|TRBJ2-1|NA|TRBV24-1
CATSDATRTAAEQFF
TGTGCCACCAGTGATGCCACGAGGACAGCCGCTGAGCAGTTCTTC
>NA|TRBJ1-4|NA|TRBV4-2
CASSQVQGATNEKLFF
TGTGCCAGCAGCCAAGTTCAGGGTGCAACTAATGAAAAACTGTTTTTT
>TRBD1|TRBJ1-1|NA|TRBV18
CASSRDRGDTEAFF
TGTGCCAGCTCACGGGACAGGGGAGACACTGAAGCTTTCTTT
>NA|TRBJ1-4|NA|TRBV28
CASSLGGLANEKLFF
TGTGCCAGCAGTTTAGGGGGGTTAGCTAATGAAAAACTGTTTTTT
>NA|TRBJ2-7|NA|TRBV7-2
CASSLGGPSYEQYF
TGTGCCAGCAGCTTGGGCGGGCCCTCCTACGAGCAGTACTTC
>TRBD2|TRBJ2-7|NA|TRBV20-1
CSASYPGLAPYEQYF
TGCAGTGCTAGTTACCCGGGACTAGCCCCCTACGAGCAGTACTTC
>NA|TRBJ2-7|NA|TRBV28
CASGGRERAEQYF
TGTGCCAGCGGGGGGAGAGAGAGGGCCGAGCAGTACTTC
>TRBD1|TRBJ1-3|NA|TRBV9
CASSVNTGTGGNTIYF
TGTGCCAGCAGCGTAAACACCGGGACAGGCGGAAACACCATATATTTT
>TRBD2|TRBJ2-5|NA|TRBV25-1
CASSELGTSGRARETQYF
TGTGCCAGCAGTGAATTGGGTACTAGCGGGAGGGCCCGGGAGACCCAGTACTTC
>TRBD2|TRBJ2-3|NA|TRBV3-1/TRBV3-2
CASSQGSLAGSGTQYF
TGTGCCAGCAGCCAAGGGAGTCTAGCGGGGTCAGGTACGCAGTATTTT
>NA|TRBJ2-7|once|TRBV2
CASSTYRDYEQYF
TGTGCCAGCAGTACCTACAGGGACTACGAGCAGTACTTC
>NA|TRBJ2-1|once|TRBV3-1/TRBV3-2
CASGAGLNEQFF
TGTGCCAGCGGGGCGGGCCTCAATGAGCAGTTCTTC
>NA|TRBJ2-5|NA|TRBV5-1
CASSPEVGKGHGTQYF
TGCGCCAGCAGCCCGGAGGTAGGGAAGGGCCACGGGACCCAGTACTTC
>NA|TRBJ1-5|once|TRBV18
CASSPNTLDQPQHF
TGTGCCAGCTCACCAAACACACTCGATCAGCCCCAGCATTTT
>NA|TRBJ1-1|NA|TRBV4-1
CASSQESGLGYTEAFF
TGCGCCAGCAGCCAAGAGTCAGGTTTGGGGTACACTGAAGCTTTCTTT
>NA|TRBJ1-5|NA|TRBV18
CASSPPGRESNQPQHF
TGTGCCAGCTCACCACCTGGCAGGGAGAGCAATCAGCCCCAGCATTTT
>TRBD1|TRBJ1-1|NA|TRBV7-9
CASSLASGTGRNTEAFF
TGTGCCAGCAGCTTAGCCTCCGGGACAGGGAGGAACACTGAAGCTTTCTTT
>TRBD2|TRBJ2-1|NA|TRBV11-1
CASSFGTGGRNEQFF
TGTGCCAGCAGCTTTGGAACGGGGGGGCGAAATGAGCAGTTCTTC
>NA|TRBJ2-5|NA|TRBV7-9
CASSIPQGAVETQYF
TGTGCCAGCAGCATACCTCAGGGAGCAGTAGAGACCCAGTACTTC
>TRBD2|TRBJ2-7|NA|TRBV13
CASRQTSGRIHEQYF
TGTGCCAGCAGGCAGACTAGCGGGAGGATCCACGAGCAGTACTTC
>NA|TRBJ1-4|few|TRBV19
CASSIDGTPAANEKLFF
TGTGCCAGTAGTATAGACGGGACGCCGGCAGCTAATGAAAAACTGTTTTTT
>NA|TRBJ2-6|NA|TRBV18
CANRDSGANVLTF
TGTGCCAACCGGGATTCTGGGGCCAACGTCCTGACTTTC
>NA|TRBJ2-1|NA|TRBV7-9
CASSLFSGEGNEQFF
TGTGCCAGCAGCTTATTTTCAGGGGAAGGCAATGAGCAGTTCTTC
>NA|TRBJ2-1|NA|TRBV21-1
CASSKVGMGGKYNEQFF
TGTGCCAGCAGCAAAGTCGGTATGGGCGGGAAGTACAATGAGCAGTTCTTC
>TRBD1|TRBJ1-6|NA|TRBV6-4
CASRPGQGFFHNSPLHF
TGTGCCTCAAGACCGGGACAGGGATTTTTTCATAATTCACCCCTCCACTTT
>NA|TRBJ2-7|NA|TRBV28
CASSLWAGIGAYEQYF
TGTGCCAGCAGTTTATGGGCGGGGATCGGAGCCTACGAGCAGTACTTC
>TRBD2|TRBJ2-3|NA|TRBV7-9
CASSPLGGGPTDTQYF
TGTGCCAGCAGCCCTCTAGGCGGGGGGCCCACAGATACGCAGTATTTT
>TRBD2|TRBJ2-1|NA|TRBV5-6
CASSLGAGSYNEQFF
TGTGCCAGCAGCTTGGGAGCGGGATCCTACAATGAGCAGTTCTTC
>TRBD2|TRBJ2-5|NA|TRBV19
CASSRASGIQETQYF
TGTGCCAGTAGTAGGGCTAGCGGGATTCAAGAGACCCAGTACTTC
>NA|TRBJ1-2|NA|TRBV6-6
CASRQGVARGGYTF
TGTGCCAGCAGGCAGGGAGTGGCAAGAGGTGGCTACACCTTC
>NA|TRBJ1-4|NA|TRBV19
CASSIGSGEKLFF
TGTGCCAGTAGTATAGGGTCGGGGGAAAAACTGTTTTTT
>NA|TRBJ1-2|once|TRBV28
CASSLSGVYGYTF
TGTGCCAGCAGTTTATCCGGGGTCTATGGCTACACCTTC
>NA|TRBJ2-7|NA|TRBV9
CASSPFIVDYEQYF
TGTGCCAGCTCCCCTTTTATAGTAGACTACGAGCAGTACTTC
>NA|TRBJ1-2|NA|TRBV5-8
CASSLGATGIDYGYTF
TGTGCCAGCAGCTTGGGGGCCACGGGGATTGACTATGGCTACACCTTC
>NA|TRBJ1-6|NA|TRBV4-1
CASSQASPGGPNSPLHF
TGCGCCAGCAGCCAAGCGTCCCCGGGAGGGCCCAATTCACCCCTCCACTTT
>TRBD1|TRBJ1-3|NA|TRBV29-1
CSAGDRGHRGNTIYF
TGCAGCGCAGGGGACAGGGGGCATAGAGGAAACACCATATATTTT
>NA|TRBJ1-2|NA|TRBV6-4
CASTPRAVTTQRGGYTF
TGTGCCAGCACTCCCAGGGCAGTAACGACCCAAAGGGGTGGCTACACCTTC
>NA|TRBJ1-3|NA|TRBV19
CASSIQAGPGNTIYF
TGTGCCAGTAGTATCCAGGCAGGCCCGGGGAACACCATATATTTT
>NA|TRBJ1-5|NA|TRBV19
CASSPRGGSGQPQHF
TGTGCCAGTAGTCCGAGGGGGGGTTCCGGTCAGCCCCAGCATTTT
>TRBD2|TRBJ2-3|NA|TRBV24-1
CATSDGLTSGMDTQYF
TGTGCCACCAGTGATGGTCTGACTAGCGGGATGGATACGCAGTATTTT
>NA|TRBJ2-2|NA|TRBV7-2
CASSLNTGELFF
TGTGCCAGCAGCCTGAACACCGGGGAGCTGTTTTTT
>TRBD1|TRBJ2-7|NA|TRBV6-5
CASSRTGPPYEQYF
TGTGCCAGCAGTCGGACAGGGCCTCCCTACGAGCAGTACTTC